This T cell receptor beta chain was sequenced for a study of blood T cell repertoires in COVID-19. Authors' methods: By means of reference gene primer amplification, nucleated cell counts were estimated. Clones were sequenced by immunoSEQ multiplex PCR, and TCRdb holds only the in-frame ones, with some missing. D and trimming come from the DNA, and the V and J calls and clone size come from that table. The sample carries tens of thousands of clones, 88% recorded once. The CDR3 totals 15 residues. V gave up 2 bases and J gave up 6 bases; unmatched junction bases: 7. CDR1 LGHNA and CDR2 YNFKEQ come from the germline V gene.

The receptor was isolated from a woman in her sixties or seventies with COVID-19, enrolled during active disease. The sample consisted of peripheral blood. The chain is built from TRBV4-2 and TRBJ2-4, with TRBD2 identical over 7 bases. The DNA for the CDR3 is TGTGCCAGCAGCCAATGGGAGGGGATAAGAAACATTCAGTACTTC. It is translated as CASSQWEGIRNIQYF.